Sequencing of this TCR beta chain was carried out in a study of human T cells and chemical hapten exposure. Time point: patch test 2, 6 weeks after DPC sensitization. As to treatment: therapeutic diphenylcyclopropenone sensitization with weekly scalp DPC. MiXCR was run by TCRdb on the RACE reads, yielding one entry per CDR3 protein. The top ten hold around 5% of the sample, which has roughly 84,000 distinct CDR3 sequences, about 10% seen once. This clonotype was recorded many times. Germline values: CDR1 MNHEY, CDR2 SMNVEV (reference sequence). With 1 base removed from V and 2 bases from J, the gap between germline ends came to 9 bases. The CDR3 totals 14 residues.

This receptor was identified in a woman aged 45-65 years with alopecia areata. Some clones in this sample may be carry-over from other donors' samples. The source material was whole blood, sampled in connection with sensitization to the hapten diphenylcyclopropenone (DPC). This rearrangement joins TRBV27 to TRBJ2-7; D is unclear. CDR3 protein: CASSLLPGPYEQYF. The DNA of the CDR3 is TGTGCCAGCAGTTTATTGCCTGGCCCCTACGAGCAGTACTTC.